The T cell receptor beta chain described here comes from a study of T cell clonotyping in hematopoietic cell transplantation. Study outcomes and limitations: Broader posttransplant TCR repertoire diversity was predicted by graft donor and pretransplant recipient Inverse Simpson Index values. After transplant, recipient diversity fell while pathologically expanded clonotypes grew through day 180.

Clones were read by immunoSEQ multiplex PCR, and TCRdb kept only the in-frame ones, dropping some. This sample has some 6,000 clones; just under 80% occur once, and the top ten carry approximately 40%. With respect to this clone: Antigen unknown.

The sequences come from peripheral blood mononuclear cells, collected 180 days after allogeneic stem cell transplant. The source of this sequence is a male patient aged 70-85 years who had an allogeneic stem cell transplant from an unrelated donor, so T cells may come from the graft donor. Some clones in this sample may be carry-over from other donors' samples.

The CDR3 DNA reads as TGTGCCAGCAGTTTGTTCGGGACAGCCTATGGCTACACCTTC. Protein: CASSLFGTAYGYTF. This chain connects TRBV28 to TRBJ1-2; TRBD1 matches at 7 bases. Germline CDR1 and CDR2: MDHEN and SYDVKM. J lost 4 bases, V lost 3 bases, and 5 bases had no gene match. The length of the CDR3 is 14 residues.